A selection of T cell receptor beta chains follows, all from one sample in a study of blood T cell repertoires in COVID-19. TCRdb's copy holds only in-frame clones and misses some; the assay was immunoSEQ multiplex PCR. The sample has 400,000 to 550,000 clones, roughly nine tenths seen once. Sequenced material: PBMCs or T cells enriched from blood (not recorded which). All receptors derive from a young woman with acute COVID-19. Both conserved end residues are part of each CDR3.

j_call v_call cdr3_aa
TRBJ2-1 TRBV28 CASSPRASGRNNEQFF
TRBJ2-5 TRBV4-3 CASSQGTSGQETQYF
TRBJ1-1 TRBV19 CASSTRRTGQEAFF
TRBJ1-6 TRBV7-8 CASSLVRDRGRSPLHF
TRBJ1-3 TRBV5-1 CASSLESAGSGNTIYF
TRBJ1-5 TRBV28 CASSLSGGRNQPQHF
TRBJ2-7 TRBV7-8 CASSLKGFLYEQYF
TRBJ2-1 TRBV6-2/TRBV6-3 CASSYEVLNEQFF
TRBJ2-7 TRBV19 CASAGDRDSTSYEQYF
TRBJ1-2 TRBV4-3 CASSQDGSGGYTF
TRBJ2-3 TRBV2 CASSEYTRGADTQYF
TRBJ1-1 TRBV5-4 CASSLAGRGTEAFF
TRBJ2-3 TRBV6-5 CASSWTRDTDTQYF
TRBJ1-6 TRBV7-3 CASSFTQGPAKNNSPLHF
TRBJ2-2 TRBV5-3 CARSFWEPNTGELFF
TRBJ1-1 TRBV10-3 CAISEKLNGAFF
TRBJ2-5 TRBV27 CASSGWGQPRETQYF
TRBJ2-4 TRBV3-1/TRBV3-2 CASSQGQQARWRAKNIQYF
TRBJ2-1 TRBV20-1 CSASVPGVVYNEQFF
TRBJ2-1 TRBV15 CATSKRISDNEQFF
TRBJ1-3 TRBV28 CASMGGTASGNTIYF
TRBJ1-2 TRBV7-9 CASSLAGQPYGYTF
TRBJ2-1 TRBV28 CASSRTSGRANEQFF
TRBJ1-1 TRBV21-1 CASSKALYWGKTGRVAEAFF
TRBJ1-3 TRBV11-2 CASSFRRGGGGNTIYF
TRBJ2-3 TRBV5-1 CASSKPEGLAGLDTQYF
TRBJ1-1 TRBV10-3 CATTGQRNTEAFF
TRBJ2-1 TRBV9 CASSVGLTSGHGREQFF
TRBJ1-3 TRBV7-9 CASSLTRTISGNTIYF